This entry describes one T cell receptor (beta chain). The data were obtained in a study of blood T cell repertoires in COVID-19. Study in general: Acute and convalescent COVID-19 specimens originated in the United States, Italy and Spain.

Per the study methods: The authors estimated nucleated cell counts from reference gene primer amplification. The repertoire was sequenced with immunoSEQ multiplex PCR; TCRdb's copy has only in-frame clones and lacks some. V and J calls and clone size are given by that table; D and trimming were obtained from the DNA. The sample consists of approximately 440,000 clones, less than 95% of them appearing once. Ages ranged from about 18 to 89 years, with residence in around 24 US areas. Participants' own reports of clinical history determined their cohort assignment. The CDR3 spans 13 residues. The V gene's germline CDR1 is LGHDT and CDR2 YNNKEL (reference sequence). Trimming stripped 4 bases from V and 1 base from J, with 7 bases between.

Sequencing was performed on PBMCs or T cells enriched from blood (not recorded which). The genes are TRBV3-1 (or the pseudogene TRBV3-2) and TRBJ2-5; D call uncertain. This TCR was recovered from a man aged 18-30 years who had recovered from COVID-19. The DNA for the CDR3 is TGTGCCAGCAGCCGTCAAGCCCAAGAGACCCAGTACTTC. As protein: CASSRQAQETQYF.